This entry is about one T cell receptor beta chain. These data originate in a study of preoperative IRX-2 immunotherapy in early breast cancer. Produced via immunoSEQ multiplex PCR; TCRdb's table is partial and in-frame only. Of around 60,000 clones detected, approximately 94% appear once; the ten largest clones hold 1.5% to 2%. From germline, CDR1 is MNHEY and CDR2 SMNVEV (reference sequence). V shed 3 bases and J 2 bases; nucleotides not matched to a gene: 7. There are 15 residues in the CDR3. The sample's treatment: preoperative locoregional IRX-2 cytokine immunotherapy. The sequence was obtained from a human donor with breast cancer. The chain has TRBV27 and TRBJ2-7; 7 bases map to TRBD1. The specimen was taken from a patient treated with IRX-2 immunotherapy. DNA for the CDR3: TGTGCCAGCAGTTTTCTCGCGGACAGGACCTACGAGCAGTACTTC. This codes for CASSFLADRTYEQYF.